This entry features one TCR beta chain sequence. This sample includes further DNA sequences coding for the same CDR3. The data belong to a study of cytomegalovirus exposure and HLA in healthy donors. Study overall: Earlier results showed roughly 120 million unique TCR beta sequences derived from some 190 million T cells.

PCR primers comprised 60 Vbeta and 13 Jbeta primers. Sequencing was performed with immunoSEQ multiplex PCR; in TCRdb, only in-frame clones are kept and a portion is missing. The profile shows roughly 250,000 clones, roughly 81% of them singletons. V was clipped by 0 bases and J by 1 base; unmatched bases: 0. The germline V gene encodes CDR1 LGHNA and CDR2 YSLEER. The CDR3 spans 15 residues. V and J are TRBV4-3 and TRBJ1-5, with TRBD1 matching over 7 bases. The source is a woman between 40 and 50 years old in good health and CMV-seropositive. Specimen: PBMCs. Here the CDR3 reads CASSQETGSNQPQHF. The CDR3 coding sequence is TGCGCCAGCAGCCAAGAGACAGGGAGCAATCAGCCCCAGCATTTT.